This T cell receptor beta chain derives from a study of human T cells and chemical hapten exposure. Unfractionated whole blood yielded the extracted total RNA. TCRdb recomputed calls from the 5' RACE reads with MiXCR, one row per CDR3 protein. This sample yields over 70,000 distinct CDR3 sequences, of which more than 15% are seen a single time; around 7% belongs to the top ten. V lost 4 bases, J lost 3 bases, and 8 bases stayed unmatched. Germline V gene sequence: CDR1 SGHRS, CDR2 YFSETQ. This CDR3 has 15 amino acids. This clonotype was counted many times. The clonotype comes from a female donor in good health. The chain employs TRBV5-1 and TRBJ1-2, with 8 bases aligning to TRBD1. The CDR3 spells CASSLGQGVDYGYTF. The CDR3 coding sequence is TGCGCCAGCAGCCTCGGACAGGGAGTTGACTATGGCTACACCTTC.